This TCR beta chain derives from a study of PD-1 blockade in classical Hodgkin lymphoma. Study context: Patients were infused with nivolumab 3 mg/kg every 2 weeks. Study observations and caveats: Complete responders possessed baseline diversity comparable to newly diagnosed patients. There was a significant rise in CD4+ TCR diversity by C4D1, with no such rise for CD8+. Patients who began taking nivolumab under 1 year after ASCT were left out.

In every patient, relapse followed autologous stem cell transplantation, while exposure to brentuximab vedotin differed. Only in-frame clones appear in the TCRdb table, and some are missing; sequencing was by immunoSEQ multiplex PCR. This sample has more than 45,000 clones, with around 70% found just once. A note on this clone: No antigen is known for it.

V lost 4 bases, J lost 11 bases, and 17 bases lay in between. Germline values: CDR1 MDHEN, CDR2 SYDVKM. The CDR3 sequence is 13 residues long. The chain uses TRBV28 and TRBJ1-2; no definite D call. The receptor was derived from a human donor with classical Hodgkin lymphoma. Sample: peripheral blood mononuclear cells (PBMCs), taken at baseline. The CDR3 is CASSSDRFAWYTF. The CDR3 nucleotides read TGTGCCAGCAGTTCCGACCGCTTTGCCTGGTACACCTTC.